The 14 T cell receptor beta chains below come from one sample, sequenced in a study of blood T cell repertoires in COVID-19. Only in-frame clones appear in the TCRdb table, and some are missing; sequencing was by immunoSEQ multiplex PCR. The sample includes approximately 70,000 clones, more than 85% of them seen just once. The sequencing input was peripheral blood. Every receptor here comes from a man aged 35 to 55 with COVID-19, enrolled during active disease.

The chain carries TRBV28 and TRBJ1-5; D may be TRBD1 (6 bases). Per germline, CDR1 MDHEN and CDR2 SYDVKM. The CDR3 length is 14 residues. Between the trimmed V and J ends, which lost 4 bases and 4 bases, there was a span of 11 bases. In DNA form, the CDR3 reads TGTGCCAGCAGTTACAGGGCAGGGAATCAGCCCCAGCATTTT. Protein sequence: CASSYRAGNQPQHF.

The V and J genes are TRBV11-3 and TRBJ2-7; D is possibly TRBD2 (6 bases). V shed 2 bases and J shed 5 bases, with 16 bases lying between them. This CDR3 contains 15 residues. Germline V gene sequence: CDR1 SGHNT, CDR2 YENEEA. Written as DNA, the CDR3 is TGTGCCAGCAGCTTAAGTGGGACTCGGGCCCACGAGCAGTACTTC. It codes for CASSLSGTRAHEQYF.

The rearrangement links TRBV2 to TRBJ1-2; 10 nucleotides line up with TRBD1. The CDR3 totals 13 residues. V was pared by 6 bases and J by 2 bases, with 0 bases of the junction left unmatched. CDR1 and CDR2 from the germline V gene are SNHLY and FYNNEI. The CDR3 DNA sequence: TGTGCCAGCAGGGGACAGGGGAACTATGGCTACACCTTC. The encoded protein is CASRGQGNYGYTF.

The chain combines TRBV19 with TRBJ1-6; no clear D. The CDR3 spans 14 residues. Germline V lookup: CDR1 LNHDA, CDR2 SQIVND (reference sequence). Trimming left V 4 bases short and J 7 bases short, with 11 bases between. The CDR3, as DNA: TGTGCCAGTAGTAATTCGCCGAGAAATTCACCCCTCCACTTT. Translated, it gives CASSNSPRNSPLHF.

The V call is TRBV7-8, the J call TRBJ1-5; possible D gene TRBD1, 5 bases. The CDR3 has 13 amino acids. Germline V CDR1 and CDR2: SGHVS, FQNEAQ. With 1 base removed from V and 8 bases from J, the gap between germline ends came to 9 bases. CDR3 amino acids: CASSLGEGKPQHF. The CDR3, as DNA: TGTGCCAGCAGCTTAGGGGAGGGGAAGCCCCAGCATTTT. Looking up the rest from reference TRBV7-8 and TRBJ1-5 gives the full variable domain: GAGVSQSPRYKVAKRGQDVALRCDPISGHVSLFWYQQALGQGPEFLTYFQNEAQLDKSGLPSDRFFAERPEGSVSTLKIQRTQQEDSAVYLCASSLGEGKPQHFGDGTRLSIL.

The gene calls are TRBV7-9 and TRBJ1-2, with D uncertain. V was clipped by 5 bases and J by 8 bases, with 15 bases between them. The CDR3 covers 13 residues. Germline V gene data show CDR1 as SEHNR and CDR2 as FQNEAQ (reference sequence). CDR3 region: CASSPRSWAGYTF. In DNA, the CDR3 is TGTGCCAGCAGCCCCCGATCGTGGGCGGGCTACACCTTC.

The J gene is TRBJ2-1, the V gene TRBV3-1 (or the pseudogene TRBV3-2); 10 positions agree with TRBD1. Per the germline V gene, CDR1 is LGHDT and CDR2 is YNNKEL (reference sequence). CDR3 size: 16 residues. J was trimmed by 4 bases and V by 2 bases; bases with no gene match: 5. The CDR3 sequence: CASSQRGTGAYNEQFF. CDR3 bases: TGTGCCAGCAGCCAAAGGGGGACAGGGGCTTACAATGAGCAGTTCTTC.

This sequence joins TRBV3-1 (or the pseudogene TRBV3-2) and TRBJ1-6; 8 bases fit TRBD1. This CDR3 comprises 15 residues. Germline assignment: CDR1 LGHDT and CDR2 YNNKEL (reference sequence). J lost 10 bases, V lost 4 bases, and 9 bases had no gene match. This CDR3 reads CASSPRTGRSSPLHF. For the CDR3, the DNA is TGTGCCAGCAGCCCCCGGACAGGGAGGAGCTCACCCCTCCACTTT.

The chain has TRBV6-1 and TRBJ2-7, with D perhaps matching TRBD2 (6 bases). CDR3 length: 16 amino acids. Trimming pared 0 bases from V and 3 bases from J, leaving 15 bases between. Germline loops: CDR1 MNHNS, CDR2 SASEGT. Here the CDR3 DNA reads TGTGCCAGCAGTGAAGCGAGGGGAGGACACGTCTACGAGCAGTACTTC. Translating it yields CASSEARGGHVYEQYF.

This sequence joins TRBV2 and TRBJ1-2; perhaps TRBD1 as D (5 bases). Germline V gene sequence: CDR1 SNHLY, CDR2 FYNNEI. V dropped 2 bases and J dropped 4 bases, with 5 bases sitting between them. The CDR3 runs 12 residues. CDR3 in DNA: TGTGCCAGCAGTGAAAGGGGCTATGGCTACACCTTC. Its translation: CASSERGYGYTF.

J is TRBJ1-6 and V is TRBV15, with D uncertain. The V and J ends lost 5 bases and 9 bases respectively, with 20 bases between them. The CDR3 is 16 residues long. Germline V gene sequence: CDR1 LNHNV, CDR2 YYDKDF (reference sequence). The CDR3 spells CATSPRFGEYGSPLHF. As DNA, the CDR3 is TGTGCCACCAGCCCACGTTTCGGGGAATATGGTTCACCCCTCCACTTT.

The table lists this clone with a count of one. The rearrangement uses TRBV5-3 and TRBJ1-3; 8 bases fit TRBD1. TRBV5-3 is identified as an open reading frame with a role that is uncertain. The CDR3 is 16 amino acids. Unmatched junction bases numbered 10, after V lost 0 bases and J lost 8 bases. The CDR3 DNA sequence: TGTGCCAGAAGCTTGGTTCGGTTTGGGACAGGCGACACCATATATTTT. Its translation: CARSLVRFGTGDTIYF.

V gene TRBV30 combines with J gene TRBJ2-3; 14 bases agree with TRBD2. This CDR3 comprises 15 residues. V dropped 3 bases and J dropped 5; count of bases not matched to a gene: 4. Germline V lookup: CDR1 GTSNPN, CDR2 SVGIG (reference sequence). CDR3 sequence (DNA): TGTGCCTGGAGGAAAGGACTAGCGGGGGGAGATACGCAGTATTTT. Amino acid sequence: CAWRKGLAGGDTQYF.

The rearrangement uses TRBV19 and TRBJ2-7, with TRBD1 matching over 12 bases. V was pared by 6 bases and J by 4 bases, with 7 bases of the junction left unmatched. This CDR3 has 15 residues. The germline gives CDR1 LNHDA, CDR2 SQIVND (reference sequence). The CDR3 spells CASSTGTGGGYEQYF. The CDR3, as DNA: TGTGCCAGTAGCACCGGGACAGGGGGCGGTTACGAGCAGTACTTC.